The 9 T cell receptor beta chains given below trace back to one sample, sequenced in a study of T cell responses to AZD1222 COVID-19 vaccine. Generated by immunoSEQ multiplex PCR, the TCRdb table keeps only in-frame clones and is missing some. Of 55,000 to 65,000 clones listed, 80% to 90% were seen once; the top ten hold about 16%. This specimen consisted of peripheral blood, obtained on day 0 of AZD1222 vaccination. Receptors originate from an adult in good health.

The rearrangement links TRBV2 to TRBJ2-7, with TRBD1 identical over 10 bases. CDR3 size: 16 residues. With 5 bases clipped from V and 6 bases from J, the junction kept 13 bases outside the gene matches. Germline values: CDR1 SNHLY, CDR2 FYNNEI. The chain's CDR3 is CASSLPETGGIIEQYF. CDR3 in DNA: TGTGCCAGCAGTCTTCCGGAGACAGGGGGCATAATCGAGCAGTACTTC.

This chain links TRBV6-2 or TRBV6-3 with TRBJ1-6; D not resolved. Germline V CDR1 and CDR2: MNHEY, SVGEGT. This CDR3 has 13 amino acids. V was trimmed by 5 bases and J by 13 bases, leaving 15 bases between them. DNA of the CDR3: TGTGCCAGCAGTCCGACACCGGTCACCCCCCTCCACTTT. Its translation: CASSPTPVTPLHF.

The gene calls are TRBV18 and TRBJ1-5; TRBD1 aligns across 9 bases. With V trimmed by 6 bases and J by 0 bases, 6 bases remained unmatched. This CDR3 is built from 16 residues. Germline loops: CDR1 KGHSH, CDR2 LQKENI. In nucleotides, the CDR3 is TGTGCCAGCTCCTCGGGACAGGGCTATAGCAATCAGCCCCAGCATTTT. Amino acid sequence: CASSSGQGYSNQPQHF.

The chain combines TRBV28 with TRBJ2-3, with 7 bases aligning to TRBD2. The CDR3 covers 15 residues. V lost 8 bases and J lost 2; bases outside the gene matches: 10. Germline values: CDR1 MDHEN, CDR2 SYDVKM. In DNA form, the CDR3 reads TGTGCCAGCTTCCCTAGCGGACGATACACAGATACGCAGTATTTT. Its translation is CASFPSGRYTDTQYF.

V and J are TRBV6-5 and TRBJ1-1; no definite D call. Deletions cut 1 base from V and 6 bases from J, with 9 bases between. The CDR3 totals 13 residues. Germline V gene lookup returns CDR1 MNHEY and CDR2 SVGAGI. The CDR3 spells CASSYFGTAEAFF. The CDR3 nucleotides are TGTGCCAGCAGTTACTTCGGAACAGCTGAAGCTTTCTTT.

This clone appeared a few times. This chain connects TRBV6-6 to TRBJ2-5; 9 nucleotides agree with TRBD1. This CDR3 is 16 amino acids long. The ends lost 0 bases at V and 5 bases at J; junction bases unmatched: 7. The germline CDR1 and CDR2 sequences are MNHNY and SVGAGI (reference sequence). Here the CDR3 DNA reads TGTGCCAGCAGTTACTCTGAGGACAGGGGTTGGGAGACCCAGTACTTC. Translation: CASSYSEDRGWETQYF.

The chain employs TRBV9 and TRBJ2-3; D might be TRBD1 (5 bases). V lost 4 bases and J lost 3, with 15 bases in between. The CDR3 runs 15 residues. CDR1 is SGDLS and CDR2 is YYNGEE in the germline V gene. CDR3 protein: CASSSDGRATDTQYF. CDR3 bases: TGTGCCAGCAGCTCAGACGGCAGGGCTACAGATACGCAGTATTTT.

There are a few counts of this clone. The rearrangement uses TRBV14 and TRBJ1-2, with D possibly TRBD1 on 5 matching bases. The germline V and J ends were trimmed by 1 base and 7 bases, with 10 bases remaining between them. CDR3 size: 13 residues. Germline V gene lookup returns CDR1 SGHDN and CDR2 FVKESK. CDR3 DNA: TGTGCCAGCAGCCAAGGGACACGCGCTGGCTACACCTTC. The encoded protein is CASSQGTRAGYTF.

The chain joins TRBV2 to TRBJ1-1; D remains ambiguous. V lost 5 bases and J lost 2, with 6 bases in between. The germline V gene has CDR1 SNHLY and CDR2 FYNNEI. The CDR3 has 12 amino acids. The CDR3, as DNA: TGTGCCAGCAGTCAGACTAACACTGAAGCTTTCTTT. Its translation: CASSQTNTEAFF.